These 4 T cell receptor beta chains came from one sample sequenced in a study of OX40 agonist ivuxolimab in advanced cancers. The table came from immunoSEQ multiplex PCR; TCRdb's copy has only in-frame clones and leaves some out. The table has under 80,000 clones, approximately 95% seen once. This specimen consisted of CD4+ or CD8+ T cells sorted from blood, obtained in a trial of the OX40 agonist ivuxolimab. All receptors come from an adult with an advanced solid tumor such as melanoma, head and neck, liver or kidney cancer.

The chain employs TRBV10-2 and TRBJ1-1; no reliable D call. Trimming took 1 base from V and 6 from J, leaving 9 bases between them. From germline, CDR1 is WSHSY and CDR2 SAAADI. CDR3 length: 13 residues. Written as DNA, the CDR3 is TGCGCCAGCAGTGAGTTTATGGCCGCTGAAGCTTTCTTT. This encodes CASSEFMAAEAFF.

Turning to this clone: The junction and the germline gene differ at one end; a read error may be behind it. This rearrangement joins TRBV7-8 to TRBJ2-2, with a tentative D call TRBD2 (5 bases). CDR3 size: 15 residues. The germline V gene has CDR1 SGHVS and CDR2 FQNEAQ. CDR3 sequence (DNA): TGTGCCAGCAGCGTAGCGAACCTGAACACCGGGGAGCTGTTTTTT. Residues: CASSVANLNTGELFF.

This clone was found once. V gene TRBV2 combines with J gene TRBJ2-5, with TRBD2 identical over 8 bases. V shed 1 base and J 3 bases; nucleotides not matched to a gene: 4. Germline V gene data show CDR1 as SNHLY and CDR2 as FYNNEI. CDR3 size: 15 residues. The CDR3 DNA reads TGTGCCAGCAGTGAAGGGGGGACTAGGGAAGAGACCCAGTACTTC. Amino acids: CASSEGGTREETQYF.

The chain joins TRBV7-2 to TRBJ2-1; 7 bases align to TRBD1. Trimming took 1 base from V and 3 from J; bases not matched to a gene: 3. The CDR3 has 15 amino acids. Germline-derived CDR1 and CDR2 are SGHTA and FQGNSA. CDR3 DNA: TGTGCCAGCAGCTTAGATTGGACAGGCTACAATGAGCAGTTCTTC. Residues: CASSLDWTGYNEQFF.